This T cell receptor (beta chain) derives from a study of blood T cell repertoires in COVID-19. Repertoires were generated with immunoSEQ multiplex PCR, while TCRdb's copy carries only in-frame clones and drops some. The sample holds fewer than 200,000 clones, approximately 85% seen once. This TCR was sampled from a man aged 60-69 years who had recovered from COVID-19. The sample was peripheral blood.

The CDR3 region is CASSDTDRAETQYF. The CDR3 DNA sequence: TGTGCCAGCAGTGACACGGACAGGGCTGAGACCCAGTACTTC. This chain uses TRBV6-1 with TRBJ2-5; 8 bases are a match to TRBD1. CDR1 MNHNS and CDR2 SASEGT come from the germline V gene. There are 14 residues in the CDR3. V lost 3 bases, J lost 5 bases, and 5 bases stayed unmatched.